These 21 T cell receptor beta chains were sequenced from one sample in a study of blood T cells in healthy people across ages. A second about 7 to 11 cycle PCR used barcoded and J-beta primers. TCRdb independently ran MiXCR on the 5' RACE reads; one entry per CDR3 protein. This repertoire shows roughly 720,000 distinct CDR3 sequences, 50% to 65% found once; its top ten account for 41%. The sequencing input was blood. Receptor source: a man aged 80 or over in good health.

The V and J genes are TRBV28 and TRBJ2-5; the D gene is possibly TRBD2 (6 bases). V lost 3 bases to trimming and J lost 2 bases, with 13 bases between them. The CDR3 runs 15 residues. From germline, CDR1 is MDHEN and CDR2 SYDVKM. CDR3 nucleotides: TGTGCCAGCAGTTTCCCCCCGGGAGCTCAAGAGACCCAGTACTTC. Amino acids: CASSFPPGAQETQYF. Together with reference TRBV28 and TRBJ2-5, the CDR3 gives the full variable domain: DVKVTQSSRYLVKRTGEKVFLECVQDMDHENMFWYRQDPGLGLRLIYFSYDVKMKEKGDIPEGYSVSREKKERFSLILESASTNQTSMYLCASSFPPGAQETQYFGPGTRLLVL.

The chain couples TRBV6-5 to TRBJ1-1, with D perhaps TRBD1 (6 bases). The V gene lost 6 bases and the J gene lost 1 base, with 9 bases spanning the gap. The CDR3 contains 13 residues. Per the germline V gene, CDR1 is MNHEY and CDR2 is SVGAGI. Here the CDR3 DNA reads TGTGCCAGCAGGCAGACAGGGAACACTGAAGCTTTCTTT. Its protein product is CASRQTGNTEAFF.

The chain carries TRBV20-1 and TRBJ2-1; 11 bases match TRBD2. CDR3 length: 16 residues. The ends lost 3 bases at V and 4 bases at J; junction bases unmatched: 8. The germline V gene encodes CDR1 DFQATT and CDR2 SNEGSKA (reference sequence). The DNA of the CDR3 is TGCAGTGCTAGCGCCACCGGGACTAGCGGATACAATGAGCAGTTCTTC. It specifies CSASATGTSGYNEQFF.

This chain joins TRBV24-1 and TRBJ2-1, with TRBD2 identical over 9 bases. Germline CDR1 KGHDR, CDR2 SFDVKD. CDR3 length: 18 amino acids. Trimming took 5 bases from V and 1 from J; bases not matched to a gene: 11. CDR3 nucleotide sequence: TGTGCCACCAGTGCCCTGGGGGCTAGCGGGACTTCCTACAATGAGCAGTTCTTC. It codes for CATSALGASGTSYNEQFF.

The chain employs TRBV29-1 and TRBJ1-1; possible D gene TRBD1, 5 bases. The length of the CDR3 is 13 residues. The germline V and J ends were trimmed by 8 bases and 5 bases, with 18 bases remaining between them. Germline V gene lookup returns CDR1 SQVTM and CDR2 ANQGSEA. The CDR3 protein is CSTTHGGGTEAFF. In DNA form, the CDR3 reads TGCAGCACCACTCATGGGGGAGGAACTGAAGCTTTCTTT.

CDR3 protein: CASGLGGREEKLFF. CDR3 sequence (DNA): TGCGCCAGCGGATTAGGGGGCCGGGAAGAAAAACTGTTTTTT. The chain recombines TRBV5-1 with TRBJ1-4, with 7 nucleotides matching TRBD1. Germline trimming cut 7 bases from V and 8 bases from J; bases unmatched to any gene: 11. Germline lookup yields CDR1 SGHRS and CDR2 YFSETQ. CDR3 length: 14 amino acids.

This clonotype turned up a few times. This sequence joins TRBV6-4 and TRBJ2-1; 11 positions match TRBD2. V trimming: 4 bases; J trimming: 4 bases; junction bases outside the gene matches: 3. This CDR3 has 15 residues. Germline loops: CDR1 MRHNA, CDR2 SNTAGT. CDR3 DNA sequence: TGTGCCAGCAGTGGCACTAGCGGGAGTTACAATGAGCAGTTCTTC. This gives the protein CASSGTSGSYNEQFF.

This clonotype occurred many times. This sequence joins TRBV13 and TRBJ2-5; D is uncertain. There are 13 residues in the CDR3. V lost 3 bases and J 1 base, leaving 6 bases between the germline ends. Germline CDR1 is PRHDT and CDR2 is FYEKMQ (reference sequence). CDR3 nucleotides: TGTGCCAGCAGCTTGGTCTCCCAAGAGACCCAGTACTTC. Its translation: CASSLVSQETQYF.

This clonotype has a handful of counts. The junction does not match germline at one end; this may be a read error. The chain is built from TRBV27 and TRBJ2-3; 7 bases are a match to TRBD1. CDR1 is MNHEY and CDR2 is SMNVEV in the germline V gene (reference sequence). There are 14 residues in the CDR3. The CDR3: CVSSKGLDRENAYF. The CDR3 coding sequence is TGTGTCAGCAGTAAGGGCTTAGACAGGGAAAACGCGTATTTT.

The chain joins TRBV29-1 to TRBJ1-1; perhaps TRBD1 as D (5 bases). Trimming left V 5 bases short and J 0 bases short, with 10 bases between. Germline CDR1 reads SQVTM; CDR2 reads ANQGSEA. This CDR3 has 13 amino acids. The CDR3 DNA follows: TGCAGCGTTTCGGGACTCATGAACACTGAAGCTTTCTTT. Translation gives CSVSGLMNTEAFF. The whole variable domain, filled in from reference TRBV29-1 and TRBJ1-1, reads SAVISQKPSRDICQRGTSLTIQCQVDSQVTMMFWYRQQPGQSLTLIATANQGSEATYESGFVIDKFPISRPNLTFSTLTVSNMSPEDSSIYLCSVSGLMNTEAFFGQGTRLTVV.

The chain employs TRBV27 and TRBJ2-7; weak D call: TRBD1 (5 bases). V lost 3 bases, J lost 4 bases, and 13 bases lay in between. This CDR3 has 14 amino acids. Germline values: CDR1 MNHEY, CDR2 SMNVEV (reference sequence). The CDR3 spells CASSLGPSGYEQYF. The CDR3 DNA is TGTGCCAGCAGTTTGGGGCCCAGTGGGTACGAGCAGTACTTC.

The table lists this clonotype with a few counts. V usage is TRBV5-1 and J usage is TRBJ2-7; 9 positions match TRBD2. Per germline, CDR1 SGHRS and CDR2 YFSETQ. The V gene end was trimmed by 1 base and the J gene end by 3 bases; junction bases not matched to a gene: 5. The length of the CDR3 is 15 residues. The CDR3 DNA reads as TGCGCCAGCAGCTTGATGGAACTAGCGGGCTACGAGCAGTACTTC. Its translation is CASSLMELAGYEQYF.

The J gene is TRBJ2-5, the V gene TRBV20-1, with D hard to call. CDR3 size: 11 residues. Germline V CDR1 and CDR2: DFQATT, SNEGSKA (reference sequence). Trimming shortened V by 4 bases and J by 5 bases, and 8 bases separated the two germline ends. The CDR3, as DNA: TGCAGTGCTATCCCACTCGAGACCCAGTACTTC. As protein: CSAIPLETQYF.

The rearrangement joins TRBV20-1 to TRBJ2-7, with 10 bases that match TRBD2. Trimming took 0 bases from V and 3 from J; bases not matched to a gene: 5. Germline V gene lookup returns CDR1 DFQATT and CDR2 SNEGSKA (reference sequence). This CDR3 comprises 15 residues. The CDR3 DNA reads TGCAGTGCTAGAGATAGCGGGGGGCGAGGCTACGAGCAGTACTTC. Its protein product is CSARDSGGRGYEQYF.

The chain uses TRBV2 and TRBJ2-3; a possible D gene is TRBD2 (6 bases). This CDR3 is built from 15 residues. The V end was cut by 5 bases, the J end by 0 bases, with 12 bases between. Germline assignment: CDR1 SNHLY and CDR2 FYNNEI. CDR3 sequence (DNA): TGTGCCAGCAGTACTAGCCATCCTAGCACAGATACGCAGTATTTT. This sequence encodes CASSTSHPSTDTQYF.

Only one count was recorded for this clonotype. This sequence may be a read error, since a much larger clone differs from it by one base. V usage is TRBV10-3 and J usage is TRBJ2-3, with 14 bases fitting TRBD2. The CDR3 extends over 17 amino acids. The germline gives CDR1 ENHRY, CDR2 SYGVKD. The CDR3 region has the DNA TGTGCCGTCAGCGCTGGACTAGCGGGAGGCCGGGGAGATACGCAGTATTTT. Translating gives CAVSAGLAGGRGDTQYF.

The J gene is TRBJ1-5, the V gene TRBV6-5, with 10 bases aligning to TRBD1. The CDR3 is made up of 16 amino acids. Per germline, CDR1 MNHEY and CDR2 SVGAGI. J was trimmed by 4 bases and V by 5 bases; bases with no gene match: 8. The chain's CDR3 is CASSNGDRGLNQPQHF. CDR3 DNA: TGTGCCAGCAGTAACGGAGACAGGGGGCTAAATCAGCCCCAGCATTTT.

The rearrangement links TRBV5-8 to TRBJ2-6; D unclear. The CDR3 totals 15 residues. The germline V gene has CDR1 SGHTS and CDR2 YDEGEE. The germline V and J ends were trimmed by 5 bases and 0 bases, with 9 bases remaining between them. CDR3 nucleotides: TGTGCCAGCAGGATGCTAGGCTCTGGGGCCAACGTCCTGACTTTC. Amino acids: CASRMLGSGANVLTF.

The chain couples TRBV29-1 to TRBJ2-2; 8 bases are a match to TRBD2. Unmatched junction bases numbered 14, after V lost 6 bases and J lost 5 bases. This CDR3 region has 16 residues. Per the germline V gene, CDR1 is SQVTM and CDR2 is ANQGSEA. For the CDR3, the DNA is TGCAGCGTGAGCGGGGGCGGGAGGTTAGGGACCGGGGAGCTGTTTTTT. This translates into CSVSGGGRLGTGELFF.

V usage is TRBV5-1 and J usage is TRBJ2-3, with TRBD1 matching 9 bases. The V gene end was trimmed by 4 bases and the J gene end by 7 bases; junction bases not matched to a gene: 10. CDR1 and CDR2 (germline): SGHRS, YFSETQ. This CDR3 is 15 amino acids long. CDR3 loop: CASSLTGTGRNTQYF. The CDR3 region has the DNA TGCGCCAGCAGCCTGACCGGGACAGGGCGTAATACGCAGTATTTT.

In this sample, this clonotype turned up once. The chain links TRBV6-5 to TRBJ1-5, with D perhaps TRBD1 (5 bases). Trimming pared 5 bases from V and 5 bases from J, leaving 13 bases between. Germline-derived CDR1 and CDR2 are MNHEY and SVGAGI. This CDR3 has 14 residues. Here the CDR3 DNA reads TGTGCCAGCAGTCTACGTGGGGCCGATCAGCCCCAGCATTTT. Residues: CASSLRGADQPQHF.